The 11 T cell receptor beta chains below come from one sample, sequenced in a study of cytomegalovirus exposure and HLA in healthy donors. Assay used: immunoSEQ multiplex PCR; TCRdb lists only in-frame clones, some missing. The data contain over 100,000 clones, roughly 86% of them singletons. Material for sequencing was PBMCs. The receptors shown here come from a woman aged 18 to 35 in good health and CMV-seronegative.

The chain has TRBV2 and TRBJ1-6; perhaps TRBD1 as D (6 bases). Germline V gene lookup returns CDR1 SNHLY and CDR2 FYNNEI. The CDR3 sequence is 14 residues long. Trimming removed 2 bases from V and 10 bases from J, with 12 bases in between. The DNA for the CDR3 is TGTGCCAGCAGTGAACTCGCAGGGGCATCACCCCTCCACTTT. Protein: CASSELAGASPLHF.

The chain links TRBV28 to TRBJ1-2; D not certain. The CDR3 loop spans 14 amino acids. V was pared by 3 bases and J by 8 bases, with 16 bases between. Germline V gives CDR1 MDHEN, CDR2 SYDVKM. The CDR3 DNA follows: TGTGCCAGCAGTTTTCAAGCGGCGTCGGGAGGCTACACCTTC. The encoded protein is CASSFQAASGGYTF.

This chain connects TRBV30 to TRBJ1-3, with D tentatively TRBD1 (5 bases). The ends were cut back, 2 bases at V and 3 bases at J, with 11 bases in the middle. This CDR3 spans 14 amino acids. The germline gives CDR1 GTSNPN, CDR2 SVGIG (reference sequence). The CDR3: CAWSSGQLGNTIYF. CDR3 DNA: TGTGCCTGGAGTTCCGGACAACTTGGAAACACCATATATTTT. The full variable domain, its missing parts supplied by reference TRBV30 and TRBJ1-3, is SQTIHQWPATLVQPVGSPLSLECTVEGTSNPNLYWYRQAAGRGLQLLFYSVGIGQISSEVPQNLSASRPQDRQFILSSKKLLLSDSGFYLCAWSSGQLGNTIYFGEGSWLTVV.

The chain carries TRBV4-3 and TRBJ2-3; no definite D call. V shed 6 bases and J shed 1 base, with 14 bases lying between them. The CDR3 runs to 15 residues. Germline V gene lookup returns CDR1 LGHNA and CDR2 YSLEER. CDR3 nucleotides: TGCGCCAGCAGATTAAGACATCTCGGCACAGATACGCAGTATTTT. Translation gives CASRLRHLGTDTQYF.

The chain uses TRBV28 and TRBJ1-5; D is possibly TRBD1 (5 bases). The germline CDR1 and CDR2 sequences are MDHEN and SYDVKM. The V and J ends lost 1 base and 4 bases respectively, with 14 bases between them. The CDR3 is 16 residues long. Written as DNA, the CDR3 is TGTGCCAGCAGTTTATTAAGAGCCAGGGCAAATCAGCCCCAGCATTTT. Amino acids: CASSLLRARANQPQHF.

The chain links TRBV30 to TRBJ2-7; 8 nucleotides align to TRBD2. V was clipped by 2 bases and J by 9 bases; unmatched bases: 6. CDR3 length: 12 residues. Germline V gene data show CDR1 as GTSNPN and CDR2 as SVGIG (reference sequence). The CDR3 reads CAWSPLLAGQYF. The CDR3, as DNA: TGTGCCTGGAGTCCCCTTCTAGCGGGGCAGTACTTC.

CDR3 in amino acids: CATLVRQVSNQPQHF. The CDR3 DNA sequence: TGTGCCACCCTAGTTCGACAGGTTAGCAATCAGCCCCAGCATTTT. V gene TRBV6-1 combines with J gene TRBJ1-5; a weak D match, TRBD1 (6 bases). V gave up 10 bases and J gave up 0 bases, with 16 bases separating them. Germline V gene lookup returns CDR1 MNHNS and CDR2 SASEGT. The CDR3 is 15 residues long.

The chain has TRBV7-9 and TRBJ1-1, with D maybe TRBD1 (5 bases). The ends were cut back, 5 bases at V and 5 bases at J, with 15 bases in the middle. Germline V gene data show CDR1 as SEHNR and CDR2 as FQNEAQ (reference sequence). The CDR3 is 14 residues long. The CDR3 spells CASSPAGGNTEAFF. DNA of the CDR3: TGTGCCAGCAGCCCAGCCGGGGGGAATACTGAAGCTTTCTTT. The full variable domain, its missing parts supplied by reference TRBV7-9 and TRBJ1-1, is DTGVSQNPRHKITKRGQNVTFRCDPISEHNRLYWYRQTLGQGPEFLTYFQNEAQLEKSRLLSDRFSAERPKGSFSTLEIQRTEQGDSAMYLCASSPAGGNTEAFFGQGTRLTVV.

The rearrangement uses TRBV18 and TRBJ2-1; TRBD2 matches 9 bases. The CDR3 consists of 15 residues. J was trimmed by 5 bases and V by 3 bases; bases with no gene match: 5. The germline CDR1 and CDR2 sequences are KGHSH and LQKENI. The chain's CDR3 is CASSPVGLANNEQFF. DNA for the CDR3: TGTGCCAGCTCACCGGTCGGACTAGCGAACAATGAGCAGTTCTTC.

This chain links TRBV11-2 with TRBJ2-7, with D tentatively TRBD1 (6 bases). The germline V gene has CDR1 SGHAT and CDR2 FQNNGV. V was shortened by 1 base and J by 2 bases, with 12 bases between the two germline ends. CDR3 length: 15 residues. The CDR3 reads CASSLGAGETYEQYF. The CDR3 nucleotides read TGTGCCAGCAGCTTAGGGGCAGGGGAAACCTACGAGCAGTACTTC.

The V and J genes are TRBV7-6 and TRBJ2-5; the D is unclear. V lost 1 base to trimming and J lost 3 bases, with 9 bases between them. The CDR3 spans 14 residues. Germline V gene sequence: CDR1 SGHVS, CDR2 FNYEAQ. In nucleotides, the CDR3 is TGTGCCAGCAGCTTAGAAATTTCGGAAGAGACCCAGTACTTC. This gives the protein CASSLEISEETQYF.